The 3 T cell receptor beta chains listed next were all sequenced from one sample in a study of cytomegalovirus exposure and HLA in healthy donors (dated by TCRdb to 2016 to 2017). The protocol used for the library was the immunoSEQ multiplex PCR assay. The multiplex PCR relied on a mix of 60 forward primers for TCR Vbeta segments and 13 reverse primers for TCR Jbeta segments. As stored in TCRdb, this immuneACCESS dataset retains in-frame rearrangements with V and J assigned. A fraction of the clones does not appear; measured against another copy, unresolved V genes explain less than half of the discrepancy, and the remainder lacks a known reason. This sample is represented by 200,000 to 250,000 clones; roughly 70% of them were singletons. Clones ranked in the top ten supply about 3% of the sample. Sequencing was carried out using PBMCs. These receptors came from a man aged 35 to 55 in good health and CMV-seropositive.

This clone appeared a single time. CDR3 amino acids: CAISESMALSNYGYTF. CDR3 sequence (DNA): TGTGCCATCAGTGAGTCGATGGCTCTTTCTAACTATGGCTACACCTTC. This chain uses TRBV10-3 with TRBJ1-2; D is ambiguous. The CDR3 consists of 16 residues. Germline assignment: CDR1 ENHRY and CDR2 SYGVKD. V lost 0 bases to trimming and J lost 0 bases, with 11 bases between them.

The chain combines TRBV15 with TRBJ2-2, with D uncertain. The CDR3 is 18 residues long. Germline CDR1 is LNHNV and CDR2 is YYDKDF (reference sequence). V was clipped by 0 bases and J by 2 bases, with 16 bases between them. The CDR3 loop is CATSREPDMEANTGELFF. The CDR3 bases are TGTGCCACCAGCAGAGAGCCTGACATGGAAGCAAACACCGGGGAGCTGTTTTTT. The full variable domain, its missing parts supplied by reference TRBV15 and TRBJ2-2, is DAMVIQNPRYQVTQFGKPVTLSCSQTLNHNVMYWYQQKSSQAPKLLFHYYDKDFNNEADTPDNFQSRRPNTSFCFLDIRSPGLGDTAMYLCATSREPDMEANTGELFFGEGSRLTVL.

This clone was seen just once. The chain combines TRBV7-9 with TRBJ1-2; TRBD1 matches at 8 bases. The germline V gene has CDR1 SEHNR and CDR2 FQNEAQ (reference sequence). V was pared by 3 bases and J by 1 base, with 4 bases of the junction left unmatched. CDR3 length: 15 amino acids. This chain's CDR3 is CASSLGQANNYGYTF. In nucleotides, the CDR3 is TGTGCCAGCAGCTTGGGACAGGCGAATAACTATGGCTACACCTTC.